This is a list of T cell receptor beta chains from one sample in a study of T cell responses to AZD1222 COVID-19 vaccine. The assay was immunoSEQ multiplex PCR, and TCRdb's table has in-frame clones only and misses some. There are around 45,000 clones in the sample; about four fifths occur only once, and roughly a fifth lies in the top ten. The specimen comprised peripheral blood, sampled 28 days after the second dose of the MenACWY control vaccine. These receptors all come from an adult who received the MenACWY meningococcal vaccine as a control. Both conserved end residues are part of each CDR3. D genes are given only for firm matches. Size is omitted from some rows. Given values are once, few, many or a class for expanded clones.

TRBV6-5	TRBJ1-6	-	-	TGTGCCAGCAGTTACACCCGACAGGCCTATAATTCACCCCTCCACTTT	CASSYTRQAYNSPLHF
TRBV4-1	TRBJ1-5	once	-	TGCGCCAGCAGCCAAGAAAGTATGGGAGTGGGTCAGCCCCAGCATTTT	CASSQESMGVGQPQHF
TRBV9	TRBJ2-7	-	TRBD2	TGTGCCAGCAGCGTAGGTAGCGGGAGTTCCTCCTACGAGCAGTACTTC	CASSVGSGSSSYEQYF
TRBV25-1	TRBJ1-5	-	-	TGTGCCAGCAGCGAGCCGGACGGAGGCAATCAGCCCCAGCATTTT	CASSEPDGGNQPQHF
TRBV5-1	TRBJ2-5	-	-	TGCGCCAGCAGCTTGAAGCAGCCCGGGGAGACCCAGTACTTC	CASSLKQPGETQYF
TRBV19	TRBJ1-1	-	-	TGTGCCAGTAGTCGCCAGGGGAGGGGGACTGAAGCTTTCTTT	CASSRQGRGTEAFF
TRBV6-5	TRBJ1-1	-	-	TGTGCCAGCAGCGGGACTGCCACCTTGGGCACTGAAGCTTTCTTT	CASSGTATLGTEAFF
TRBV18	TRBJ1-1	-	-	TGTGCCAGCTCACGACTGTGGGGGTTGAACACTGAAGCTTTCTTT	CASSRLWGLNTEAFF
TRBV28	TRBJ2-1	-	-	TGTGCCAGCAGTAGCCCTGGACTGCTCTCCTACAATGAGCAGTTCTTC	CASSSPGLLSYNEQFF
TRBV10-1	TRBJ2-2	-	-	TGCGCCAGCAGTGAGTCGACTTGGGGGGAGCTGTTTTTT	CASSESTWGELFF
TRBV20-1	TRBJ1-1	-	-	TGCAGTGCCATAGCAGGGTTTGAAGCTTTCTTT	CSAIAGFEAFF
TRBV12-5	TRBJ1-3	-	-	TGTGCTAGTGGTTTGGTACCCTTTGACCCCGGGACACACACCATATATTTT	CASGLVPFDPGTHTIYF
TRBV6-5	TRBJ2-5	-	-	TGTGCCAGCAGCTTCAAAGAGACCCAGTACTTC	CASSFKETQYF
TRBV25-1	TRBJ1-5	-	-	TGTGCCAGCAGTGAATGGGATAGCAATCAGCCCCAGCATTTT	CASSEWDSNQPQHF
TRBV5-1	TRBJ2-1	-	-	TGCGCCAGCAGCTTAAACCGGGACTCGACGAGAAATGAGCAGTTCTTC	CASSLNRDSTRNEQFF
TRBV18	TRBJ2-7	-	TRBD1	TGTGCCAGCTATTTCCCGGGACAGGGGGCGGACGAGCAGTACTTC	CASYFPGQGADEQYF
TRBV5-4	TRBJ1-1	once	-	TGTGCCAGCAGCTTGCGTGGAGTACTGAACACTGAAGCTTTCTTT	CASSLRGVLNTEAFF
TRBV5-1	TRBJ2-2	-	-	TGCGCCAGCAGTCCGCGGAGCGACACCGGGGAGCTGTTTTTT	CASSPRSDTGELFF
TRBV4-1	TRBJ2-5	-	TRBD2	TGCGCCCCCAGCCGCCAGGCCCCTAGCGGGAGGGTCGTACCACAAGAGACCCAGTACTTC	CAPSRQAPSGRVVPQETQYF
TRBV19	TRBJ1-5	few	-	TGTGCCAGCCGACAGCAGTTGTATAGCAATCAGCCCCAGCATTTT	CASRQQLYSNQPQHF
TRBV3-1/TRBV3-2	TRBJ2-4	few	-	TGTGCCAGCAGCCAAGAAAGTCCAGGCCCGGGTGCCAAAAACATTCAGTACTTC	CASSQESPGPGAKNIQYF
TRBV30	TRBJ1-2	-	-	TGTGCCTGGAGTATCAGGGAGTTAGTGAGAGACTATGGCTACACCTTC	CAWSIRELVRDYGYTF
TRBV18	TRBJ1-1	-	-	TGTGCCAGCTCACCGAACACTGAAGCTTTCTTT	CASSPNTEAFF
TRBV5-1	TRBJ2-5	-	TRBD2	TGCGCCAGCAGCTTGGGGGGACTAGCGGGAGAAGAGACCCAGTACTTC	CASSLGGLAGEETQYF
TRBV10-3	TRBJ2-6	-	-	TGTGCCACCGGAAGCGGTGGTTCTGGGGCCAACGTCCTGACTTTC	CATGSGGSGANVLTF
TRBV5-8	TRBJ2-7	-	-	TGTGCCAGCAGCTTGGTGGTGGCCGTAACTTACGAGCAGTACTTC	CASSLVVAVTYEQYF
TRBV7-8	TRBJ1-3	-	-	TGTGCCAGCAGCTTAGCGTTGGCGGTCTCTGGAAACACCATATATTTT	CASSLALAVSGNTIYF
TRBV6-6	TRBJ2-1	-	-	TGTGCCAGCAGTTACCCCACAAGCGGTACCTACAATGAGCAGTTCTTC	CASSYPTSGTYNEQFF
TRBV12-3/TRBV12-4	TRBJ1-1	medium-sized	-	TGTGCCAGCAGTTTTCAAGGGGGGTCTGAAGCTTTCTTT	CASSFQGGSEAFF